This T cell receptor beta chain stems from a study of blood T cell repertoires in COVID-19. The overall study: Specimens from acute and convalescent COVID-19 originated in the United States, Italy and Spain. Nucleic acid was either cDNA or gDNA, and it came from T cells, B-cell-depleted T cells, or PBMCs.

Sequencing was performed with immunoSEQ multiplex PCR; in TCRdb, only in-frame clones are kept and a portion is missing. Of 190,000 or so clones in the sample, about 80% were seen once. Looked up from germline, CDR1 is MNHEY and CDR2 is SVGAGI. The CDR3 has 15 amino acids. V lost 6 bases to trimming and J lost 3 bases; unmatched junction nucleotides: 10. This clone has only one observation. This receptor was taken from a human donor with acute or convalescent COVID-19. The donor label of this sample is uncertain. The sample comprised peripheral blood. The V call is TRBV6-5, the J call TRBJ2-7; TRBD2 agrees at 8 bases. The CDR3 DNA reads TGTGCCAGCAGGCCCGGGGTGGCGGGAGGCTACGAGCAGTACTTC. Translated, it gives CASRPGVAGGYEQYF.